These 13 T cell receptor beta chains were sequenced from one sample in a study of CD8 T cells in Susac syndrome. RNA amounts of roughly 0.5 to 1 ug underwent reverse transcription with random hexamers. MiXCR, applied by TCRdb to the immunoSEQ multiplex PCR reads, yields one record per CDR3 protein. The sample lists a few hundred thousand distinct CDR3 sequences; about 94% were seen once. What was sequenced was CD4+ T cells from PBMCs. All receptors come from a human donor with multiple sclerosis.

The CDR3 reads CASSLGTPSPGELFF. CDR3 DNA sequence: TGTGCCAGCAGCTTGGGGACCCCCTCCCCCGGGGAGCTGTTTTTT. V and J are TRBV5-4 and TRBJ2-2; D remains unclear. CDR1 and CDR2 (germline): SGHNT, YYREEE (reference sequence). Trimming cost V 0 bases and J 6 bases, with 12 bases left between them. This CDR3 has 15 residues.

CDR3 residues: CASRRGQGLEYF. The CDR3 DNA reads as TGTGCCAGCAGACGCGGACAGGGGTTAGAGTACTTC. V gene TRBV6-5 combines with J gene TRBJ2-5; the match to TRBD1 covers 9 bases. The germline V gene has CDR1 MNHEY and CDR2 SVGAGI. The CDR3 covers 12 residues. The J segment lost 12 bases and the V segment lost 6 bases, leaving 8 bases of the junction unmatched.

This sequence joins TRBV29-1 and TRBJ2-6, with 7 positions matching TRBD1. Trimming at V came to 6 bases and at J to 1 base, leaving 9 bases not matched to a gene. CDR1 is SQVTM, CDR2 ANQGSEA, per germline. The CDR3 sequence is 16 residues long. CDR3 nucleotide sequence: TGCAGCGTCGGCTCCCCCAGGGGGTCTGGGGCCAACGTCCTGACTTTC. Translated: CSVGSPRGSGANVLTF.

The chain links TRBV6-5 to TRBJ1-6; no reliable D call. CDR1 and CDR2 (germline): MNHEY, SVGAGI. V was pared by 7 bases and J by 7 bases, with 14 bases between. The CDR3 totals 14 residues. CDR3 loop: CASKSPISNSPLHF. The CDR3 nucleotides are TGTGCCAGCAAGTCGCCTATATCCAATTCACCCCTCCACTTT.

This clonotype was seen just once. This rearrangement joins TRBV25-1 to TRBJ1-2; D is possibly TRBD1 (5 bases). Germline assignment: CDR1 MGHDK and CDR2 SYGVNS. The CDR3 covers 12 residues. Trimming left V 3 bases short and J 8 bases short, with 10 bases between. CDR3 sequence (DNA): TGTGCCAGCAGTGAGCAGGGACGGGGCTACACCTTC. Translating it yields CASSEQGRGYTF.

The chain has TRBV6-5 and TRBJ1-6; D perhaps matches TRBD1 (5 bases). Germline V gene lookup returns CDR1 MNHEY and CDR2 SVGAGI. The CDR3 has 17 amino acids. Trimming shortened V by 0 bases and J by 5 bases, and 14 bases separated the two germline ends. The CDR3 nucleotides read TGTGCCAGCAGTTACTCGAGACCGTGGGGGGATAATTCACCCCTCCACTTT. This encodes CASSYSRPWGDNSPLHF.

This chain connects TRBV5-1 to TRBJ2-2, with 7 positions matching TRBD1. In germline, CDR1 is SGHRS, CDR2 YFSETQ. V shed 4 bases, J shed 7 bases, and the junction held 4 bases outside the gene matches. This CDR3 has 13 residues. CDR3 sequence reads: CASSLQGDGELFF. The CDR3, as DNA: TGCGCCAGCAGCCTGCAGGGGGACGGGGAGCTGTTTTTT. The full variable domain, with the rest looked up from reference TRBV5-1 and TRBJ2-2, is KAGVTQTPRYLIKTRGQQVTLSCSPISGHRSVSWYQQTPGQGLQFLFEYFSETQRNKGNFPGRFSGRQFSNSRSEMNVSTLELGDSALYLCASSLQGDGELFFGEGSRLTVL.

This chain links TRBV29-1 with TRBJ2-3; perhaps TRBD1 as D (5 bases). This CDR3 spans 14 amino acids. Germline values: CDR1 SQVTM, CDR2 ANQGSEA. V was cut by 4 bases and J by 6 bases, with 17 bases left in between. For the CDR3, the DNA is TGCAGCGTTGCAAGAGGTGCAGGGTTGGATACGCAGTATTTT. Translation gives CSVARGAGLDTQYF.

The J gene is TRBJ1-5, the V gene TRBV19, with 11 bases aligning to TRBD1. The germline V gene encodes CDR1 LNHDA and CDR2 SQIVND (reference sequence). This CDR3 has 16 amino acids. Germline trimming cut 3 bases from V and 7 bases from J; bases unmatched to any gene: 8. The CDR3 DNA follows: TGTGCCAGTAGTATCCCAGGACAGGGGGCGCGGCAGCCCCAGCATTTT. It translates to CASSIPGQGARQPQHF.

The CDR3 spells CASGLDPGGAGELFF. DNA for the CDR3: TGTGCTAGTGGTTTGGACCCAGGGGGGGCCGGGGAGCTGTTTTTT. The chain recombines TRBV12-5 with TRBJ2-2; perhaps D is TRBD1 or TRBD2 (7 bases each). This CDR3 has 15 residues. Germline CDR1 LGHNT, CDR2 FRNRAP. With 1 base removed from V and 6 bases from J, the gap between germline ends came to 12 bases.

The V call is TRBV7-8, the J call TRBJ1-1; D not certain. V was shortened by 5 bases and J by 1 base, with 8 bases between the two germline ends. The CDR3 is 13 amino acids. The germline gives CDR1 SGHVS, CDR2 FQNEAQ. CDR3 sequence (DNA): TGTGCCAGCAGCCCCATAAGGAACACTGAAGCTTTCTTT. As protein: CASSPIRNTEAFF.

This chain joins TRBV14 and TRBJ1-4; D is ambiguous. Germline CDR1 reads SGHDN; CDR2 reads FVKESK. The ends were cut back, 4 bases at V and 8 bases at J, with 5 bases in the middle. This CDR3 comprises 11 residues. CDR3 in DNA: TGTGCCAGCAGCCGGCGCGAAAAACTGTTTTTT. Encoded protein: CASSRREKLFF.

The chain links TRBV28 to TRBJ2-5, with 12 bases matching TRBD2. This CDR3 contains 16 residues. Germline V gene data show CDR1 as MDHEN and CDR2 as SYDVKM. The ends lost 6 bases at V and 3 bases at J; junction bases unmatched: 8. CDR3 sequence reads: CASRASGGAGEETQYF. CDR3 DNA sequence: TGTGCCAGCAGGGCTAGCGGGGGGGCCGGTGAAGAGACCCAGTACTTC.